Given below is one TCR beta chain in context. This clone has a count of ten or more. No antigen is known for it. No much larger clonotype is one base removed from it; base qualities were not supplied. The entire amount of isolated RNA was reverse transcribed using the High Capacity cDNA Reverse Transcription Kit, so the sequenced TCRB transcripts were expressed ones. Naive, central memory and regulatory T cell samples underwent deep immunoSEQ sequencing, averaging about 3.3 million total reads per sample. After sorted cells were lysed in RLT buffer, RNA was extracted with DNase-treated RNeasy Micro or Mini kits, with the choice depending on cell number. To prevent cross-contamination, every cell subset was processed on its own, while patient and healthy donor samples were processed together. Using the immunoSEQ multiplex PCR, TCRB sequences were amplified from cDNA into 87-bp fragments spanning the CDR3 region. Sequencing of the amplicons was performed on the Illumina HiSeq platform. The authors' analysis ran thus. PCR bias was computationally corrected using synthetic template baselines, reads within Hamming distance 2 were collapsed, and singletons that could not be merged were discarded. Reads were aligned against IMGT so that V, D and J genes, CDR3 length and insertions or deletions at six rearrangement sites could be assigned. Within each subset, clonotype counts were normalized to the number of sorted cells before true diversity and Gini coefficients were calculated with the tcR R package. The overlap coefficient, calculated on TCRB nucleotide sequences, was used to measure repertoire sharing. Out-of-frame TCRB sequences from naive cells were analyzed to stand in for the pre-selection repertoire. TCRdb holds this immuneACCESS table with in-frame rearrangements only. Some clones are missing; in checked studies, unresolved V genes explain under half, and the rest has no known cause. The V and J calls and clone size were taken over from that table, and D and trimming were inferred from the DNA. The sample table contains just over 600,000 clones; only one count was recorded for roughly 15% of them. Of the sample, about 0.093% is held by the ten largest clones.

V lost 1 base and J lost 5 bases; the stretch between them is 12 bases long. Including the terminal cysteine and phenylalanine, the CDR3 comprises 15 residues. Only the CDR3 portion is preserved as DNA: 45 bases, with reading frame beginning at the first base. From each donor, a single peripheral blood sample of around 0.12 L on average was drawn into heparinised tubes. A BD FACSAria II was used to sort naive, central memory, regulatory and stem cell-like memory CD4+ T cells with a panel that included CD45RO, CCR7, CD25, CD127, CD95 and CD27. All sorted populations exceeded 95% purity. PBMCs were separated immediately by Lymphoprep density gradient centrifugation and were stained directly, without being cultured. To minimize batch effects, samples were stained and sorted in pairs, one healthy donor with one patient per experiment. This entry is derived from a study of beta chain features in type 1 diabetes (dated by TCRdb to 2016 to 2018). In terms of the full investigation: No differences in mean age, gender distribution, total cell number or subset yield were found between patients and healthy donors. A total of roughly 99 million sorted cells were examined across all samples, and the number of cells per subset was strongly correlated with RNA yield. The study compared TCRB repertoires of sorted circulating CD4+ T cell subsets between recently diagnosed type 1 diabetes patients and matched healthy donors. Regulatory and stem cell-like memory subsets were isolated from only 8 patients and roughly eight healthy donors, whereas naive and central memory subsets came from all 28 donors. What the authors observed across the whole study: Because the HLA sub-analyses included only small numbers of individuals, any influence of HLA type on TCRB rearrangement was left unresolved. Shorter templates might have been favored by PCR, but patient and control samples were amplified and corrected together, so both groups would have been affected equally by any skew. Naive, central memory and regulatory TCRB repertoires appeared to be more alike among patients than among healthy donors. In all four CD4+ subsets, TCRB CDR3 length was moderately but significantly shorter in type 1 diabetes patients. Patients with type 1 diabetes made fewer insertions and deleted more nucleotides at VDJ recombination sites, implying thymic rearrangement abnormalities. Sequencing cDNA rather than genomic DNA could over-represent highly expressing activated cells, although activation and CD3 levels did not differ between groups.

The origin of this receptor is a young man in good health. This receptor chain uses TRBV23-1 and TRBJ2-1, with TRBD2 as a weak D call on 5 bases. TRBV23-1 is known as an ORF, though its function is uncertain. Sequenced sample: naive CD4+ T cells from blood. The cell subset or site label corresponds to: true naive CD4+ T cells. CDR3 region: CASSQLDCWDNEQFF. The nucleotides read TGCGCCAGCAGTCAATTGGACTGCTGGGACAATGAGCAGTTCTTC.